One and the same sample provided the 32 T cell receptor beta chains below, sequenced in a study of regulatory T cells in long-lasting Graves disease. Investigators prepared the TCR beta libraries by applying iRepertoire HTBI primers and Arm-PCR of CDR3 regions. TCRdb redid the calling of the multiplex PCR reads with MiXCR, one entry per CDR3 protein. The sample gives fewer than 550,000 distinct CDR3 sequences, about 16% of which show up once; 23% is in the top ten. Time point indicated: newly diagnosed GD, antithyroid drugs for less than 3 months. The TCR library was made from RNA that had been extracted from PBMCs in TRIzol. The same data also contributed to another study, on T cells in Graves' hyperthyroidism and ophthalmopathy.

Sequences were derived from peripheral blood mononuclear cells (PBMCs), sampled at new diagnosis, from a patient treated with antithyroid drugs. The receptors stem from a young woman with Graves disease.

V is TRBV7-2 and J is TRBJ1-1; no firm D call. This CDR3 spans 14 amino acids. Germline V gene sequence: CDR1 SGHTA, CDR2 FQGNSA. Trimming removed 5 bases from V and 4 bases from J, with 14 bases in between. The CDR3 reads CASSTSRVGTEAFF. The CDR3 DNA reads TGTGCCAGCAGCACCTCGCGTGTCGGCACTGAAGCTTTCTTT.

The chain carries TRBV7-2 and TRBJ2-2; D is unclear. The CDR3 extends over 14 amino acids. Germline V gene lookup returns CDR1 SGHTA and CDR2 FQGNSA. V was clipped by 0 bases and J by 6 bases, with 8 bases between them. CDR3 residues: CASSLALSAGELFF. CDR3 nucleotide sequence: TGTGCCAGCAGCTTAGCGTTATCTGCCGGGGAGCTGTTTTTT.

This sequence joins TRBV3-1 and TRBJ1-6; 9 bases match TRBD1. Losses at the gene ends were 5 bases for V and 7 bases for J; bases not matched to a gene: 6. Germline assignment: CDR1 LGHDT and CDR2 YNNKEL (reference sequence). CDR3 length equals 15 residues. CDR3 DNA: TGTGCCAGCAGCGTTAGACAGGGGGGAAATTCACCCCTCCACTTT. Translating gives CASSVRQGGNSPLHF.

The chain couples TRBV28 to TRBJ2-5; D tentatively fits TRBD1 or TRBD2 (6 bases each). The germline V and J ends were trimmed by 8 bases and 8 bases, with 24 bases remaining between them. Per germline, CDR1 MDHEN and CDR2 SYDVKM. The CDR3 is 15 amino acids. The CDR3 loop reads CASGGAGQPKFTQYF. CDR3 DNA sequence: TGTGCCAGCGGAGGGGCGGGACAACCCAAGTTCACCCAGTACTTC.

The chain combines TRBV5-1 with TRBJ2-5; tentative D call: TRBD1 (7 bases). The length of the CDR3 is 14 residues. The V end was cut by 2 bases, the J end by 5 bases, with 13 bases between. Germline-derived CDR1 and CDR2 are SGHRS and YFSETQ. CDR3 protein: CASSFRPGGETQYF. The CDR3 region has the DNA TGCGCCAGCAGCTTCCGCCCAGGGGGGGAGACCCAGTACTTC.

This clonotype was seen a handful of times. This rearrangement joins TRBV20-1 to TRBJ2-7; 7 bases are shared with TRBD1. The CDR3 is made up of 15 amino acids. CDR1 is DFQATT and CDR2 is SNEGSKA in the germline V gene (reference sequence). V was clipped by 5 bases and J by 3 bases; unmatched bases: 13. CDR3 in amino acids: CSARSEGAILYEQYF. The CDR3 DNA sequence: TGCAGTGCTCGGAGCGAGGGGGCGATTCTCTACGAGCAGTACTTC.

This clonotype came up many times. J is TRBJ2-1 and V is TRBV28; 9 nucleotides align to TRBD1. This CDR3 is 16 amino acids long. J lost 1 base, V lost 4 bases, and 5 bases had no gene match. The germline V gene encodes CDR1 MDHEN and CDR2 SYDVKM. The CDR3 DNA sequence: TGTGCCAGCAGTTCTCCCGGGACAGGGTCCTACAATGAGCAGTTCTTC. It is translated as CASSSPGTGSYNEQFF.

This clonotype was counted many times. The chain is built from TRBV2 and TRBJ2-7; TRBD1 agrees at 8 bases. The CDR3 is 17 residues long. After removal of 4 bases from V and 1 base from J, the junction contained 12 bases not matched to a gene. Germline V gene data show CDR1 as SNHLY and CDR2 as FYNNEI. CDR3 nucleotides: TGTGCCAGCAGTGGCTTTCTGGGACAGGCCCAATCCTACGAGCAGTACTTC. This sequence encodes CASSGFLGQAQSYEQYF.

The chain employs TRBV5-1 and TRBJ2-1, with 13 bases matching TRBD2. There are 18 residues in the CDR3. Looked up from germline, CDR1 is SGHRS and CDR2 is YFSETQ. With V trimmed by 3 bases and J by 0 bases, 6 bases remained unmatched. The CDR3 sequence is CASSSGLAGTNSYNEQFF. CDR3 nucleotides: TGCGCCAGCAGCTCGGGACTAGCGGGAACCAACTCCTACAATGAGCAGTTCTTC.

This rearrangement joins TRBV4-3 to TRBJ2-3; possible D gene TRBD2, 6 bases. From germline, CDR1 is LGHNA and CDR2 YSLEER. The V gene lost 1 base and the J gene lost 5 bases, with 13 bases spanning the gap. The CDR3 covers 15 residues. Here the CDR3 DNA reads TGCGCCAGCAGCCAAGGAGTGAGTAGCGGAGATACGCAGTATTTT. Its translation: CASSQGVSSGDTQYF.

This clonotype has a count of ten or more. This chain joins TRBV28 and TRBJ2-3; 10 bases agree with TRBD2. V shed 7 bases, J shed 4 bases, and the junction held 11 bases outside the gene matches. Per germline, CDR1 MDHEN and CDR2 SYDVKM. This CDR3 region has 16 residues. CDR3 in DNA: TGTGCCAGCACCCCCGGGGTAGCGGGAGGCGCAGATACGCAGTATTTT. Protein product: CASTPGVAGGADTQYF. Filled out from reference TRBV28 and TRBJ2-3, the complete variable domain reads DVKVTQSSRYLVKRTGEKVFLECVQDMDHENMFWYRQDPGLGLRLIYFSYDVKMKEKGDIPEGYSVSREKKERFSLILESASTNQTSMYLCASTPGVAGGADTQYFGPGTRLTVL.

This clonotype was detected ten times or more. The chain links TRBV20-1 to TRBJ2-2; 10 bases are a match to TRBD2. V shed 3 bases, J shed 6 bases, and the junction held 7 bases outside the gene matches. Germline assignment: CDR1 DFQATT and CDR2 SNEGSKA (reference sequence). This CDR3 is built from 15 residues. The CDR3 DNA is TGCAGTGCTAGCGGTAGCGGGAGGACTCCCGGGGAGCTGTTTTTT. Protein sequence: CSASGSGRTPGELFF.

The table lists this clonotype with many counts. The chain is built from TRBV10-3 and TRBJ2-3; the match to TRBD2 covers 13 bases. Trimming removed 6 bases from V and 4 bases from J; junction bases left unmatched: 7. Germline V lookup: CDR1 ENHRY, CDR2 SYGVKD. There are 16 residues in the CDR3. Here the CDR3 reads CAISRTSGRRPDTQYF. In nucleotides, the CDR3 is TGTGCCATCAGCAGGACTAGCGGGAGAAGGCCAGATACGCAGTATTTT.

The sample holds a few counts of this clonotype. The chain recombines TRBV27 with TRBJ2-7; D uncertain. The CDR3 spans 14 residues. From germline, CDR1 is MNHEY and CDR2 SMNVEV (reference sequence). The germline V and J ends were trimmed by 3 bases and 4 bases, with 13 bases remaining between them. Here the CDR3 reads CASSFYPNHYEQYF. CDR3 nucleotide sequence: TGTGCCAGCAGTTTCTACCCGAATCATTACGAGCAGTACTTC.

CDR3 sequence (DNA): TGTGCCAGCAGCTTAAAGACAGGGGTTAATCAGCCCCAGCATTTT. It encodes CASSLKTGVNQPQHF. V and J are TRBV7-2 and TRBJ1-5, with TRBD1 matching over 8 bases. The CDR3 loop spans 15 amino acids. Germline-derived CDR1 and CDR2 are SGHTA and FQGNSA. Trimming cost V 2 bases and J 4 bases; bases outside gene matches: 4. Based on the CDR3 plus reference TRBV7-2 and TRBJ1-5, the full variable domain is GAGVSQSPSNKVTEKGKDVELRCDPISGHTALYWYRQSLGQGLEFLIYFQGNSAPDKSGLPSDRFSAERTGGSVSTLTIQRTQQEDSAVYLCASSLKTGVNQPQHFGDGTRLSIL.

This clonotype appeared many times. The rearrangement links TRBV2 to TRBJ2-1; D ambiguous. V lost 6 bases, J lost 4 bases, and 13 bases lay in between. The CDR3 runs 14 residues. CDR1 SNHLY and CDR2 FYNNEI come from the germline V gene. The CDR3 DNA reads TGTGCCAGCAGCCTCATGGGAACTTACAATGAGCAGTTCTTC. It is translated as CASSLMGTYNEQFF.

The gene calls are TRBV3-1 and TRBJ2-3, with D uncertain. Between the trimmed V and J ends, which lost 3 bases and 2 bases, there was a span of 9 bases. Germline CDR1 LGHDT, CDR2 YNNKEL (reference sequence). The CDR3 sequence is 14 residues long. The CDR3 DNA is TGTGCCAGCAGCCACGAACTTGCCACAGATACGCAGTATTTT. Translation gives CASSHELATDTQYF.

About this clonotype: This may be a read error: a much more frequent sequence differs by one nucleotide. This chain uses TRBV2 with TRBJ2-7; unclear D gene. This CDR3 region has 13 residues. Looked up from germline, CDR1 is SNHLY and CDR2 is FYNNEI. The CDR3 DNA reads TGTGCCAGCAGTGAAGGTCTTGTATACGGGCAGTACTTC. This gives the protein CASSEGLVYGQYF.

This clonotype came up many times. The rearrangement links TRBV24-1 to TRBJ1-2; 8 bases map to TRBD1. The CDR3 extends over 16 amino acids. J lost 0 bases, V lost 4 bases, and 6 bases had no gene match. CDR1 KGHDR and CDR2 SFDVKD come from the germline V gene. DNA of the CDR3: TGTGCCACCAGTGACTCAGGGGGCGCTTCTAACTATGGCTACACCTTC. It yields the protein CATSDSGGASNYGYTF.

This clonotype was observed a handful of times. The chain uses TRBV5-1 and TRBJ2-2; the match to TRBD2 covers 11 bases. The V segment lost 2 bases and the J segment 6 bases; nucleotides outside the gene matches: 6. This CDR3 spans 16 amino acids. From germline, CDR1 is SGHRS and CDR2 YFSETQ. The CDR3, as DNA: TGCGCCAGCAGCTTCCTGACTAGCGGGAATCCCGGGGAGCTGTTTTTT. It translates to CASSFLTSGNPGELFF.

Many counts were recorded for this clonotype. The V and J genes are TRBV7-2 and TRBJ2-7, with D hard to call. Germline CDR1 reads SGHTA; CDR2 reads FQGNSA. CDR3 length: 11 amino acids. Trimming removed 4 bases from V and 3 bases from J, with 4 bases in between. The CDR3 nucleotides read TGTGCCAGCAGCTCACACTACGAGCAGTACTTC. Its protein product is CASSSHYEQYF.

This clonotype was observed at least ten times. The V gene is TRBV28, the J gene TRBJ2-3; D perhaps matches TRBD2 (5 bases). The CDR3 totals 15 residues. V gave up 7 bases and J gave up 2 bases, with 16 bases separating them. Germline V gives CDR1 MDHEN, CDR2 SYDVKM. CDR3 loop: CASTPIGVNTDTQYF. CDR3 sequence (DNA): TGTGCCAGCACCCCTATCGGGGTCAACACAGATACGCAGTATTTT.

Turning to this clonotype: The junction shows a germline mismatch at one end, possibly a read error. The V and J genes are TRBV7-9 and TRBJ1-2; maybe TRBD1 (6 bases). The CDR3 is 17 residues long. Germline CDR1 and CDR2: SEHNR and FQNEAQ (reference sequence). The CDR3 spells CASSLVSQSGVNYGYAF. CDR3 DNA: TGTGCCAGCAGCTTAGTCTCCCAATCAGGGGTAAACTATGGCTACGCCTTC.

This sequence joins TRBV15 and TRBJ2-7; D is ambiguous. Germline V gene sequence: CDR1 LNHNV, CDR2 YYDKDF (reference sequence). The CDR3 extends over 15 amino acids. The V and J ends lost 1 base and 3 bases respectively, with 13 bases between them. CDR3 bases: TGTGCCACCAGCAGAGTGGCGACCTCCAACTACGAGCAGTACTTC. Translated, it gives CATSRVATSNYEQYF.

This clonotype was seen a handful of times. The V and J genes are TRBV27 and TRBJ2-7; perhaps TRBD1 as D (6 bases). Germline loops: CDR1 MNHEY, CDR2 SMNVEV (reference sequence). V lost 5 bases and J 7 bases, leaving 21 bases between the germline ends. This CDR3 has 15 amino acids. The CDR3 DNA reads as TGTGCCAGCAGTCCTTACAGGGCTAGTATCTCAGAGCAGTACTTC. It yields the protein CASSPYRASISEQYF.

In its sample, this clonotype was seen many times. This chain joins TRBV3-1 and TRBJ1-3; the D gene is possibly TRBD1 (5 bases). CDR1 LGHDT and CDR2 YNNKEL come from the germline V gene (reference sequence). The CDR3 loop spans 16 amino acids. V lost 2 bases to trimming and J lost 0 bases, with 11 bases between them. The CDR3 DNA reads as TGTGCCAGCAGCCAACGAGGGGAAAGCTCTGGAAACACCATATATTTT. This gives the protein CASSQRGESSGNTIYF.

This clonotype has at least ten counts. The chain has TRBV15 and TRBJ2-1; 10 nucleotides line up with TRBD2. The CDR3 sequence is 17 residues long. Germline V lookup: CDR1 LNHNV, CDR2 YYDKDF (reference sequence). V lost 0 bases, J lost 4 bases, and 6 bases stayed unmatched. CDR3 protein: CATSRDVGTSDYNEQFF. The CDR3 bases are TGTGCCACCAGCAGAGACGTAGGGACTAGCGATTACAATGAGCAGTTCTTC.

This clonotype was recorded at least ten times. V is TRBV3-1 and J is TRBJ2-5, with TRBD1 matching over 8 bases. The length of the CDR3 is 14 residues. J was trimmed by 5 bases and V by 4 bases; bases with no gene match: 6. The germline gives CDR1 LGHDT, CDR2 YNNKEL (reference sequence). The CDR3 bases are TGTGCCAGCAGCCCTCGGACAGGGAGGGAGACCCAGTACTTC. Amino acid sequence: CASSPRTGRETQYF.

This clonotype was recorded many times. CDR3 nucleotide sequence: TGTGCCAGCAGCCAAAAGGCGACAACGGCCACCCAGTACTTC. It translates to CASSQKATTATQYF. The V and J genes are TRBV3-1 and TRBJ2-4; D remains unclear. V shed 2 bases and J shed 13 bases, with 18 bases lying between them. CDR3 length equals 14 residues. In germline, CDR1 is LGHDT, CDR2 YNNKEL (reference sequence).

This clonotype showed up many times. The gene calls are TRBV20-1 and TRBJ2-1; 13 positions agree with TRBD2. V was clipped by 0 bases and J by 4 bases; unmatched bases: 9. The germline gives CDR1 DFQATT, CDR2 SNEGSKA (reference sequence). This CDR3 comprises 18 residues. CDR3 coding DNA: TGCAGTGCTAGAGATTATCGGACTAGCGGGAGTGAATACAATGAGCAGTTCTTC. This translates into CSARDYRTSGSEYNEQFF.

The CDR3 spells CSARGGTETRVANEQFF. The CDR3 DNA sequence: TGCAGTGCTAGAGGAGGAACCGAGACTAGGGTAGCTAATGAGCAGTTCTTC. The chain couples TRBV20-1 to TRBJ2-1; maybe TRBD2 (6 bases). V dropped 1 base and J dropped 7 bases, with 23 bases sitting between them. Germline V lookup: CDR1 DFQATT, CDR2 SNEGSKA (reference sequence). This CDR3 spans 17 amino acids.

This clonotype was seen many times. The chain has TRBV12-3 or TRBV12-4 and TRBJ2-2, with 7 bases fitting TRBD2. V lost 6 bases and J lost 4; bases outside the gene matches: 5. The CDR3 extends over 14 amino acids. The CDR3 DNA follows: TGTGCCAGCAGCTCTGCGGGAGTCACCGGGGAGCTGTTTTTT. Translated: CASSSAGVTGELFF.